Following are 3 T cell receptor beta chains from one sample sequenced in a study of cytomegalovirus exposure and HLA in healthy donors. The PCR contained 60 Vbeta and 13 Jbeta primers. Produced via immunoSEQ multiplex PCR; TCRdb's table is partial and in-frame only. The data contain roughly 180,000 clones, around 82% of them singletons. The sequenced sample was PBMCs. The origin of the receptors is a man aged 25 to 45 in good health and CMV-seronegative.

The chain joins TRBV5-1 to TRBJ2-3, with 7 bases that match TRBD2. The trim removed 2 bases at V and 7 bases at J, leaving 10 bases unmatched. CDR1 and CDR2 (germline): SGHRS, YFSETQ. The CDR3 totals 15 residues. CDR3 loop: CASSFLGTNFNTQYF. The CDR3 bases are TGCGCCAGCAGCTTCTTGGGGACTAACTTTAATACGCAGTATTTT.

V and J are TRBV5-1 and TRBJ2-1; tentatively, D is TRBD1 (6 bases). Trimming stripped 7 bases from V and 4 bases from J, with 12 bases between. CDR1 SGHRS and CDR2 YFSETQ come from the germline V gene. This CDR3 contains 13 residues. CDR3 nucleotides: TGCGCCAGCTCAAAGGGGGATTACAATGAGCAGTTCTTC. As protein: CASSKGDYNEQFF.

This clone appeared a single time. The chain couples TRBV4-3 to TRBJ2-1, with D perhaps TRBD1 (5 bases). Germline values: CDR1 LGHNA, CDR2 YSLEER. Trimming shortened V by 1 base and J by 0 bases, and 10 bases separated the two germline ends. This CDR3 has 16 amino acids. This chain's CDR3 is CASSQGGKRSYNEQFF. The DNA of the CDR3 is TGCGCCAGCAGCCAAGGGGGCAAGCGCTCCTACAATGAGCAGTTCTTC.